The 22 T cell receptor beta chains reported below all come from one sample, sequenced in a study of CD8 T cells in Susac syndrome. The RNA, roughly 0.45 to 1 ug, was put through reverse transcription using random hexamers. TCRdb independently ran MiXCR on the immunoSEQ multiplex PCR reads; one entry per CDR3 protein. The repertoire holds 180,000 or so distinct CDR3 sequences, approximately 96% seen once, with approximately 0.1% in the top ten. Sequencing was performed on CD4+ T cells from PBMCs. Receptors originate from a human donor with multiple sclerosis.

V usage is TRBV5-1 and J usage is TRBJ1-1; 7 nucleotides align to TRBD1. The CDR3 is 14 amino acids. V was pared by 0 bases and J by 1 base, with 0 bases of the junction left unmatched. The V gene's germline CDR1 is SGHRS and CDR2 YFSETQ. The CDR3 spells CASSLEGANTEAFF. The DNA of the CDR3 is TGCGCCAGCAGCTTGGAGGGGGCGAACACTGAAGCTTTCTTT.

This rearrangement joins TRBV7-9 to TRBJ1-2; no definite D call. The V and J ends lost 1 base and 7 bases respectively, with 10 bases between them. This CDR3 contains 13 residues. Per the germline V gene, CDR1 is SEHNR and CDR2 is FQNEAQ (reference sequence). The CDR3 DNA sequence: TGTGCCAGCAGCTTAGACGGACCCTCTGGCTACACCTTC. Its translation: CASSLDGPSGYTF. Looking up the rest from reference TRBV7-9 and TRBJ1-2 gives the full variable domain: DTGVSQNPRHKITKRGQNVTFRCDPISEHNRLYWYRQTLGQGPEFLTYFQNEAQLEKSRLLSDRFSAERPKGSFSTLEIQRTEQGDSAMYLCASSLDGPSGYTFGSGTRLTVV.

The chain couples TRBV20-1 to TRBJ2-1; D gene uncertain. V was cut by 0 bases and J by 9 bases, with 9 bases left in between. The CDR3 extends over 12 amino acids. From germline, CDR1 is DFQATT and CDR2 SNEGSKA (reference sequence). CDR3 region: CSAREQGGEQFF. CDR3 nucleotide sequence: TGCAGTGCTAGAGAACAAGGTGGTGAGCAGTTCTTC.

The V gene is TRBV20-1, the J gene TRBJ2-7; 11 bases fit TRBD1. CDR1 and CDR2 from the germline V gene are DFQATT and SNEGSKA (reference sequence). After removal of 4 bases from V and 3 bases from J, the junction contained 8 bases not matched to a gene. This CDR3 is built from 15 residues. The CDR3: CSATTGTGGFYEQYF. In DNA form, the CDR3 reads TGCAGTGCTACAACCGGGACAGGGGGTTTCTACGAGCAGTACTTC.

This clonotype was picked up one time. The rearrangement joins TRBV29-1 to TRBJ2-5; no definite D call. CDR1 SQVTM and CDR2 ANQGSEA come from the germline V gene. CDR3 length: 12 amino acids. V was cut by 4 bases and J by 5 bases, with 11 bases left in between. The CDR3 bases are TGCAGCGTTGCGGTCCTAAAGGAGACCCAGTACTTC. It codes for CSVAVLKETQYF.

The count of this clonotype is one. The chain carries TRBV9 and TRBJ1-2, with 10 bases aligning to TRBD1. Germline CDR1 is SGDLS and CDR2 is YYNGEE. J lost 4 bases, V lost 3 bases, and 6 bases had no gene match. The CDR3 loop spans 15 amino acids. CDR3 region: CASSGDRGRLYGYTF. CDR3 nucleotides: TGTGCCAGCAGCGGGGACAGGGGCCGACTCTATGGCTACACCTTC.

The CDR3 DNA sequence: TGTGCCTGGAGGAGTTGGGGCGTAGGGTCCAACGAGCAGTACTTC. This encodes CAWRSWGVGSNEQYF. This chain connects TRBV30 to TRBJ2-7; a weak D match, TRBD1 (5 bases). This CDR3 region has 15 residues. Trimming removed 3 bases at V and 5 bases at J, with 20 bases between. Germline loops: CDR1 GTSNPN, CDR2 SVGIG (reference sequence).

This chain connects TRBV6-2 or TRBV6-3 to TRBJ2-1, with D unresolved. The germline CDR1 and CDR2 sequences are MNHEY and SVGEGT. The CDR3 has 13 amino acids. Trimming removed 6 bases at V and 0 bases at J, with 6 bases between. The CDR3 region has the DNA TGTGCCAGCAGACCAAGCTCCTACAATGAGCAGTTCTTC. Translation gives CASRPSSYNEQFF.

This sequence joins TRBV29-1 and TRBJ2-6, with TRBD1 matching over 8 bases. This CDR3 has 15 amino acids. Looked up from germline, CDR1 is SQVTM and CDR2 is ANQGSEA. V lost 4 bases to trimming and J lost 3 bases; unmatched junction nucleotides: 5. CDR3 bases: TGCAGCGTTGCCGGACAGGGTATTGGGGCCAACGTCCTGACTTTC. Its translation: CSVAGQGIGANVLTF.

Only one count was recorded for this clonotype. J is TRBJ2-1 and V is TRBV30; 7 nucleotides agree with TRBD2. The CDR3 totals 14 residues. V was pared by 0 bases and J by 4 bases, with 3 bases of the junction left unmatched. CDR1 and CDR2 from the germline V gene are GTSNPN and SVGIG (reference sequence). CDR3 sequence: CAWSVVGGYNEQFF. CDR3 nucleotide sequence: TGTGCCTGGAGTGTGGTGGGGGGGTACAATGAGCAGTTCTTC. The variable domain in full, with the rest retrieved from reference TRBV30 and TRBJ2-1, is SQTIHQWPATLVQPVGSPLSLECTVEGTSNPNLYWYRQAAGRGLQLLFYSVGIGQISSEVPQNLSASRPQDRQFILSSKKLLLSDSGFYLCAWSVVGGYNEQFFGPGTRLTVL.

CDR3 DNA sequence: TGCGCCAGCAGTGCCGGGACACTTAATGAGCAGTTCTTC. This sequence encodes CASSAGTLNEQFF. The chain carries TRBV5-1 and TRBJ2-1, with a tentative D call TRBD1 (6 bases). CDR3 length: 13 amino acids. V was pared by 5 bases and J by 7 bases, with 13 bases between. CDR1 is SGHRS, CDR2 YFSETQ, per germline.

The chain's CDR3 is CASSHNGRANYGYTF. The DNA of the CDR3 is TGTGCCAGCAGCCACAACGGCCGAGCTAACTATGGCTACACCTTC. The chain links TRBV3-1 to TRBJ1-2, with no clear D. This CDR3 region has 15 residues. Germline V gene sequence: CDR1 LGHDT, CDR2 YNNKEL (reference sequence). Trimming shortened V by 3 bases and J by 0 bases, and 11 bases separated the two germline ends. Full variable domain (remainder filled in from reference TRBV3-1 and TRBJ1-2): DTAVSQTPKYLVTQMGNDKSIKCEQNLGHDTMYWYKQDSKKFLKIMFSYNNKELIINETVPNRFSPKSPDKAHLNLHINSLELGDSAVYFCASSHNGRANYGYTFGSGTRLTVV.

The gene calls are TRBV5-6 and TRBJ2-2; 7 nucleotides align to TRBD1. Trimming took 6 bases from V and 5 from J; bases not matched to a gene: 7. Germline CDR1 and CDR2: SGHDT and YYEEEE. CDR3 length equals 14 residues. CDR3: CASKGQLLTGELFF. The CDR3 bases are TGTGCCAGCAAGGGACAGCTCTTAACCGGGGAGCTGTTTTTT.

The V and J genes are TRBV4-1 and TRBJ2-7; TRBD1 matches at 8 bases. The ends lost 4 bases at V and 0 bases at J; junction bases unmatched: 5. Per the germline V gene, CDR1 is MGHRA and CDR2 is YSYEKL. This CDR3 contains 15 residues. The CDR3 here is CASSPRDRPSYEQYF. DNA of the CDR3: TGCGCCAGCAGCCCCCGGGACAGGCCCTCCTACGAGCAGTACTTC.

This clonotype was detected once. The chain carries TRBV20-1 and TRBJ2-3; TRBD1 might be the D (6 bases). Trimming left V 3 bases short and J 6 bases short, with 13 bases between. Germline CDR1 is DFQATT and CDR2 is SNEGSKA (reference sequence). The CDR3 runs 13 residues. CDR3 amino acids: CSARDSTVDTQYF. The DNA for the CDR3 is TGCAGTGCTAGGGACAGCACGGTTGATACGCAGTATTTT.

V usage is TRBV9 and J usage is TRBJ2-7; TRBD2 matches 7 bases. The CDR3 runs 13 residues. V was clipped by 0 bases and J by 4 bases; unmatched bases: 1. The germline V gene encodes CDR1 SGDLS and CDR2 YYNGEE. CDR3 in DNA: TGTGCCAGCAGCGTAGGGGAGGGATACGAGCAGTACTTC. This gives the protein CASSVGEGYEQYF.

This chain's CDR3 is CSVELQGNTEAFF. In DNA form, the CDR3 reads TGCAGCGTTGAATTACAGGGGAACACTGAAGCTTTCTTT. The chain employs TRBV29-1 and TRBJ1-1; D possibly corresponds to TRBD1 (6 bases). This CDR3 has 13 residues. Trimming removed 2 bases from V and 1 base from J, with 8 bases in between. CDR1 SQVTM and CDR2 ANQGSEA come from the germline V gene. Looking up the rest from reference TRBV29-1 and TRBJ1-1 gives the full variable domain: SAVISQKPSRDICQRGTSLTIQCQVDSQVTMMFWYRQQPGQSLTLIATANQGSEATYESGFVIDKFPISRPNLTFSTLTVSNMSPEDSSIYLCSVELQGNTEAFFGQGTRLTVV.

V usage is TRBV20-1 and J usage is TRBJ1-2; tentatively, D is TRBD1 (6 bases). The CDR3 runs to 14 residues. The V gene lost 2 bases and the J gene lost 0 bases, with 10 bases spanning the gap. The germline gives CDR1 DFQATT, CDR2 SNEGSKA (reference sequence). The CDR3 sequence is CSARYRAANYGYTF. DNA for the CDR3: TGCAGTGCTAGATACAGGGCGGCTAACTATGGCTACACCTTC.

The V call is TRBV2, the J call TRBJ1-5; D remains unclear. Looked up from germline, CDR1 is SNHLY and CDR2 is FYNNEI. The CDR3 spans 13 residues. The V and J ends lost 6 bases and 2 bases respectively, with 8 bases between them. CDR3 nucleotide sequence: TGTGCCAGCAGGCCCGGCGGCAATCAGCCCCAGCATTTT. Amino acids: CASRPGGNQPQHF.

The chain couples TRBV5-1 to TRBJ1-1; maybe TRBD1 (5 bases). The CDR3 consists of 14 residues. The germline V and J ends were trimmed by 10 bases and 4 bases, with 20 bases remaining between them. Germline assignment: CDR1 SGHRS and CDR2 YFSETQ. Here the CDR3 reads CASTRDRASTEAFF. CDR3 in DNA: TGCGCCTCAACTAGGGACCGGGCCTCCACTGAAGCTTTCTTT.

The V call is TRBV19, the J call TRBJ2-2; no reliable D call. With 3 bases removed from V and 5 bases from J, the gap between germline ends came to 10 bases. The CDR3 is 14 residues long. Germline-derived CDR1 and CDR2 are LNHDA and SQIVND (reference sequence). CDR3 bases: TGTGCCAGTAGTATCGCCCCGAGAACCGGGGAGCTGTTTTTT. It specifies CASSIAPRTGELFF.

The gene calls are TRBV29-1 and TRBJ2-5; TRBD2 aligns across 10 bases. With 4 bases clipped from V and 5 bases from J, the junction kept 19 bases outside the gene matches. The CDR3 covers 18 residues. Germline-derived CDR1 and CDR2 are SQVTM and ANQGSEA. The CDR3 bases are TGCAGCGTTGGCCCTGGGTTGGGGCTAGCGGGGGCGAGTGAGACCCAGTACTTC. Protein sequence: CSVGPGLGLAGASETQYF.